This entry is about one T cell receptor beta chain. The CDR3 is made up of 14 amino acids. Germline V gives CDR1 SEHNR, CDR2 FQNEAQ (reference sequence). V gave up 5 bases and J gave up 2 bases, with 13 bases separating them. These data come from a study of long-term antiretroviral therapy in people with HIV. They ran version v3.0 of the immunoSEQ assay at survey level. Assay used: immunoSEQ multiplex PCR; TCRdb lists only in-frame clones, some missing. The sample yields around 43,000 clones, 85% to 95% seen once. The source was unsorted PBMCs, collected roughly 9.4 years after starting antiretroviral therapy. This clonotype was sampled from a man aged 25-45 years with HIV. The genes are TRBV7-9 and TRBJ2-7; D not certain. The CDR3 is CASSPPVTTYEQYF. Written as DNA, the CDR3 is TGTGCCAGCAGCCCTCCGGTGACGACCTACGAGCAGTACTTC.